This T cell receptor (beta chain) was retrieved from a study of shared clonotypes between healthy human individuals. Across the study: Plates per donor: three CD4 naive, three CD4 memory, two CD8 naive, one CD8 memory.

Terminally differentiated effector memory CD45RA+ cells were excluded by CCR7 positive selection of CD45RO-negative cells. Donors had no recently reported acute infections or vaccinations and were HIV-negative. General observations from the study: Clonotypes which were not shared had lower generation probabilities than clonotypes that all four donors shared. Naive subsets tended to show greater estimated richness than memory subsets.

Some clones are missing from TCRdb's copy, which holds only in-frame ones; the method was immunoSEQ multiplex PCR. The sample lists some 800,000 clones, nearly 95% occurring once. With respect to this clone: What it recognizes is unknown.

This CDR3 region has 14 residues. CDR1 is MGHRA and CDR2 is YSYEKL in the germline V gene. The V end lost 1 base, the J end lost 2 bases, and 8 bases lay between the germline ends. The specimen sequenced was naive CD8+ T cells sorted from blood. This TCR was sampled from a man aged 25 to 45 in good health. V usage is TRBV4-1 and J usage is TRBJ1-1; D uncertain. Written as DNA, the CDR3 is TGCGCCAGCAGCCAAGTGGGCCCAAACACTGAAGCTTTCTTT. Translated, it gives CASSQVGPNTEAFF.